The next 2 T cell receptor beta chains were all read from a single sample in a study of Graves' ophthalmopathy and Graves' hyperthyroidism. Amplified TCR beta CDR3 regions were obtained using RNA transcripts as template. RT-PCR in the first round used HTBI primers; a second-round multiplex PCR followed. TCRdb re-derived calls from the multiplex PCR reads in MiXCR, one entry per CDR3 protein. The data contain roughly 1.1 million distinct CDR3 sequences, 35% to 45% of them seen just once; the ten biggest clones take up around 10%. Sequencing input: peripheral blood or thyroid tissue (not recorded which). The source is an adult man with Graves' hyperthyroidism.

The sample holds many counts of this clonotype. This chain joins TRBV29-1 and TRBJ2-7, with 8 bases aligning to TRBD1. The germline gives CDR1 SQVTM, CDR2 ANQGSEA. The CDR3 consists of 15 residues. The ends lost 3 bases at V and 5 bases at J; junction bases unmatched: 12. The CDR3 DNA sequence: TGCAGCGTTGAGGCCCGGACAGGGCCCCTCAACGAGCAGTACTTC. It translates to CSVEARTGPLNEQYF.

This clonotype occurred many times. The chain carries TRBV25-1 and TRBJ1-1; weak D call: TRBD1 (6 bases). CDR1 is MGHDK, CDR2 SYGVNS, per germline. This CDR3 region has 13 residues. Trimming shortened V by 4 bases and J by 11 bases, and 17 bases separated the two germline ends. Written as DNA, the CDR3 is TGTGCCAGCAGTGGTCGGTCACAGGGAGGGGCTTTCTTT. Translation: CASSGRSQGGAFF.